Sequencing of this T cell receptor beta chain was carried out in a study of CD8 T cells in ankylosing spondylitis. Findings of the study overall: Within matched ankylosing spondylitis synovial fluid, disease-linked clones were reportedly significantly enriched. What seemed typical of ankylosing spondylitis blood was a TCR beta motif built from about 8 highly homologous variants.

The CDR3 contains 16 residues. Germline loops: CDR1 LGHNA, CDR2 YNFKEQ. J gave up 1 base and V 1 base, and 2 bases lay outside the gene matches. This clonotype is a singleton in its sample. Its specificity is not known. TCRdb reprocessed the 5' RACE reads via MiXCR and lists one record per CDR3 protein. The top ten clones hold about 4.2% of a sample with 200,000 to 300,000 distinct CDR3 sequences, around 32% of them seen once. The specimen sequenced was blood, either unsorted or a sorted T cell fraction (not recorded which). The sequence was obtained from a male donor with ankylosing spondylitis or in good health (not recorded which). V usage is TRBV4-2 and J usage is TRBJ2-3; 10 bases align to TRBD1. This CDR3 reads CASSQAGTGGTDTQYF. DNA of the CDR3: TGTGCCAGCAGCCAAGCCGGGACAGGGGGCACAGATACGCAGTATTTT.